Listed below are T cell receptor beta chains from one sample, sequenced in a study of cytomegalovirus exposure and HLA in healthy donors. Sequenced by immunoSEQ multiplex PCR; TCRdb stores in-frame clones only, minus some. This table has 150,000 to 200,000 clones, about 81% appearing once. Material for sequencing was PBMCs. These receptors came from a woman aged 18-30 years in good health and CMV-seronegative. Both conserved end residues are trimmed from each CDR3. Expanded clones are given a class, and other clones once, few, many or no size at all.

- | TRBJ1-2 | TRBV19 | ASSVGVGGYT
- | TRBJ2-3 | TRBV4-1 | ASRPRGQTDTQY
- | TRBJ2-7 | TRBV5-1 | ASSLQGPYEQY
- | TRBJ2-7 | TRBV28 | ASSFSYEQY
once | TRBJ2-3 | TRBV19 | ASRGQGTDTQY
once | TRBJ2-7 | TRBV28 | ASSLSWTGVRTYEQY
- | TRBJ1-1 | TRBV6-6 | ASSYGGQGPEAF
- | TRBJ1-1 | TRBV7-8 | ASSKLGQGARSTEAF
- | TRBJ2-3 | TRBV15 | ATSPRRLGPAGDTQY
- | TRBJ1-1 | TRBV30 | ASPRYTEAF
- | TRBJ2-3 | TRBV28 | ASSLLGGTDTQY
- | TRBJ2-3 | TRBV27 | ASSPGPKLTDTQY
- | TRBJ1-1 | TRBV5-1 | ASSWGTTNTEAF
- | TRBJ2-1 | TRBV28 | ASSWAGQRYNEQF
- | TRBJ2-1 | TRBV30 | AWSAGRRLYNEQF
- | TRBJ2-7 | TRBV4-1 | ASSQEMGRAYEQY
- | TRBJ1-2 | TRBV7-9 | ASSLARDVRGGYT
- | TRBJ1-4 | TRBV7-8 | ASSWGGEGEKLF
many | TRBJ2-7 | TRBV11-1 | ASSLTTGRYEQY
- | TRBJ1-2 | TRBV14 | ASSQDSGILGYT
- | TRBJ1-1 | TRBV11-1 | ASSLLAGGTEAF
- | TRBJ1-2 | TRBV5-5 | ASSIFSGQLSYGYT